This T cell receptor beta chain was identified in a study of cytomegalovirus exposure and HLA in healthy donors. With 60 Vbeta and 13 Jbeta primers, the PCR was carried out. Assay: immunoSEQ multiplex PCR; the TCRdb copy retains only in-frame clones and omits some. The table lists some 71,000 clones, roughly four fifths of them singletons. The junction had 5 bases not matched to a gene; V was cut back by 5 bases and J by 5 bases. This CDR3 comprises 14 residues. Germline CDR1 SEHNR, CDR2 FQNEAQ (reference sequence). V and J are TRBV7-9 and TRBJ2-7; TRBD1 agrees at 11 bases. Sequenced: PBMCs. The clonotype was recovered from a woman in her 30s in good health and CMV-seropositive. The CDR3 sequence: CASSTRTGGDEQYF. As DNA, the CDR3 is TGTGCCAGCAGCACCAGGACAGGGGGCGACGAGCAGTACTTC.